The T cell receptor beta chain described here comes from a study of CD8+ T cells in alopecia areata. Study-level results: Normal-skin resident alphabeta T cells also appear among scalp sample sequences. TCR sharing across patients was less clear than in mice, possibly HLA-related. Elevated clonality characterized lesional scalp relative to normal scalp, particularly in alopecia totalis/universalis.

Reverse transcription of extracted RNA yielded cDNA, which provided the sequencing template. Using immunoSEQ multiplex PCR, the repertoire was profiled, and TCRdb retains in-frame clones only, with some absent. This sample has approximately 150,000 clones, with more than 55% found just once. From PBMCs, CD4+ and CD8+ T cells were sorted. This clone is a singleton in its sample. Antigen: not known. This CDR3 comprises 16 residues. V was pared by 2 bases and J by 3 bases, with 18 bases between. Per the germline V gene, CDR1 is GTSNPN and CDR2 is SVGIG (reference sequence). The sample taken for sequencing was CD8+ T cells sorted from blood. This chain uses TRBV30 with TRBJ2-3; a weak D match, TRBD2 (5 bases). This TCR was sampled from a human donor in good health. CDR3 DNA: TGTGCCTGGAGTCGGGGAGCGGACCCCGAGACAGATACGCAGTATTTT. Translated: CAWSRGADPETDTQYF.